These 2 T cell receptor beta chains were sequenced from one sample in a study of control samples from healthy donors and cancer patients. Sequenced by immunoSEQ multiplex PCR; TCRdb stores in-frame clones only, minus some. The table lists 150,000 or so clones, roughly 94% of them singletons. Sequencing was performed on PBMCs. These receptor sequences come from a man in his 60s with colorectal cancer.

The V call is TRBV19, the J call TRBJ1-4; D remains ambiguous. Between the trimmed V and J ends, which lost 5 bases and 8 bases, there was a span of 9 bases. The CDR3 is 12 amino acids. CDR1 is LNHDA, CDR2 SQIVND, per germline (reference sequence). The DNA for the CDR3 is TGTGCCAGTAGTCCCGGAGGAGAAAAACTGTTTTTT. This translates into CASSPGGEKLFF.

The V call is TRBV3-1 (or the pseudogene TRBV3-2), the J call TRBJ1-4, with D unresolved. The germline V gene has CDR1 LGHDT and CDR2 YNNKEL (reference sequence). V gave up 1 base and J gave up 1 base, with 7 bases separating them. This CDR3 spans 15 amino acids. The CDR3 spells CASSQVAGTNEKLFF. In DNA form, the CDR3 reads TGTGCCAGCAGCCAAGTGGCCGGAACTAATGAAAAACTGTTTTTT.